A selection of T cell receptor beta chains follows, all from one sample in a study of blood T cell repertoires in COVID-19. Only in-frame clones appear in the TCRdb table, and some are missing; sequencing was by immunoSEQ multiplex PCR. The table lists approximately 130,000 clones, approximately 87% of them singletons. Sequenced input: peripheral blood. The receptors shown here come from a middle-aged man with acute or convalescent COVID-19. CDR3s include the opening cysteine and the closing phenylalanine or tryptophan. A D gene is named only where the DNA matches it firmly. The size field is filled for only some rows; it gives once, few, many or a size class.

j_call: TRBJ2-7
d_call: TRBD2
v_call: TRBV19
clone_size: NA
cdr3_length: 17
cdr3_aa: CASSICFPGLEILEQYF
cdr3_nt: TGTGCCAGTAGTATATGTTTCCCGGGACTAGAAATCCTCGAGCAGTACTTC

j_call: TRBJ2-1
d_call: NA
v_call: TRBV18
clone_size: NA
cdr3_length: 12
cdr3_aa: CASSPSPDEQFF
cdr3_nt: TGTGCCAGCTCACCCTCCCCGGATGAGCAGTTCTTC

j_call: TRBJ1-1
d_call: NA
v_call: TRBV28
clone_size: NA
cdr3_length: 16
cdr3_aa: CASSFALTGRGTEAFF
cdr3_nt: TGTGCCAGCAGTTTCGCATTGACGGGGAGGGGTACTGAAGCTTTCTTT

j_call: TRBJ2-3
d_call: NA
v_call: TRBV19
clone_size: NA
cdr3_length: 12
cdr3_aa: CASEGDTDTQYF
cdr3_nt: TGTGCCAGCGAGGGCGACACAGATACGCAGTATTTT

j_call: TRBJ2-2
d_call: TRBD2
v_call: TRBV30
clone_size: NA
cdr3_length: 15
cdr3_aa: CAWTTSGQNTGELFF
cdr3_nt: TGTGCCTGGACTACTAGCGGGCAGAACACCGGGGAGCTGTTTTTT

j_call: TRBJ1-1
d_call: TRBD1
v_call: TRBV4-3
clone_size: NA
cdr3_length: 13
cdr3_aa: CASTDGTDDEAFF
cdr3_nt: TGCGCCAGCACGGACGGGACAGACGACGAAGCTTTCTTT

j_call: TRBJ2-1
d_call: TRBD2
v_call: TRBV15
clone_size: few
cdr3_length: 16
cdr3_aa: CATSYSLAGVGNEQFF
cdr3_nt: TGTGCCACCAGCTACAGCCTAGCGGGAGTGGGGAATGAGCAGTTCTTC

j_call: TRBJ2-1
d_call: NA
v_call: TRBV10-2
clone_size: NA
cdr3_length: 13
cdr3_aa: CASRPFGDNEQFF
cdr3_nt: TGCGCCAGCAGGCCCTTCGGTGACAATGAGCAGTTCTTC

j_call: TRBJ1-2
d_call: NA
v_call: TRBV3-1/TRBV3-2
clone_size: NA
cdr3_length: 18
cdr3_aa: CASSQEYSLLRANYGYTF
cdr3_nt: TGTGCCAGCAGCCAAGAGTATTCCCTACTGAGAGCTAACTATGGCTACACCTTC

j_call: TRBJ1-2
d_call: TRBD1
v_call: TRBV3-1/TRBV3-2
clone_size: NA
cdr3_length: 13
cdr3_aa: CASSLQGAGGYTF
cdr3_nt: TGTGCCAGCAGCCTACAGGGGGCGGGTGGCTACACCTTC

j_call: TRBJ1-1
d_call: NA
v_call: TRBV7-9
clone_size: NA
cdr3_length: 15
cdr3_aa: CASSPPTSRNTEAFF
cdr3_nt: TGTGCCAGCAGCCCGCCGACAAGCCGGAACACTGAAGCTTTCTTT

j_call: TRBJ1-2
d_call: NA
v_call: TRBV18
clone_size: NA
cdr3_length: 14
cdr3_aa: CASSLNGGNYGYTF
cdr3_nt: TGTGCCAGCTCACTAAACGGGGGTAACTATGGCTACACCTTC

j_call: TRBJ2-7
d_call: TRBD1
v_call: TRBV6-5
clone_size: NA
cdr3_length: 12
cdr3_aa: CASTRQGYEQYF
cdr3_nt: TGTGCCAGCACCCGACAGGGGTACGAGCAGTACTTC

j_call: TRBJ2-2
d_call: NA
v_call: TRBV3-1/TRBV3-2
clone_size: NA
cdr3_length: 14
cdr3_aa: CASSLRSGTGELFF
cdr3_nt: TGTGCCAGCAGCCTGCGGAGTGGCACCGGGGAGCTGTTTTTT

j_call: TRBJ2-7
d_call: TRBD1
v_call: TRBV7-6
clone_size: NA
cdr3_length: 15
cdr3_aa: CASSSAPGQSYEQYF
cdr3_nt: TGTGCCAGCAGCTCTGCTCCGGGACAGAGCTACGAGCAGTACTTC

j_call: TRBJ1-5
d_call: NA
v_call: TRBV27
clone_size: few
cdr3_length: 16
cdr3_aa: CASSSLLGGKEQPQHF
cdr3_nt: TGTGCCAGCAGTTCCCTCCTAGGAGGGAAGGAACAGCCCCAGCATTTT

j_call: TRBJ2-2
d_call: TRBD2
v_call: TRBV6-2/TRBV6-3
clone_size: NA
cdr3_length: 16
cdr3_aa: CASSRPGLAGPGELFF
cdr3_nt: TGTGCCAGCAGTCGCCCGGGACTAGCGGGACCCGGGGAGCTGTTTTTT

j_call: TRBJ1-6
d_call: NA
v_call: TRBV10-3
clone_size: once
cdr3_length: 14
cdr3_aa: CAISASLLNSPLHF
cdr3_nt: TGTGCCATCAGTGCCTCACTATTGAATTCACCCCTCCACTTT

j_call: TRBJ2-7
d_call: TRBD2
v_call: TRBV27
clone_size: NA
cdr3_length: 18
cdr3_aa: CATNLLGTSGRGAYEQYF
cdr3_nt: TGTGCCACCAACCTATTAGGGACTAGCGGGAGAGGAGCCTACGAGCAGTACTTC

j_call: TRBJ1-4
d_call: NA
v_call: TRBV5-6
clone_size: NA
cdr3_length: 13
cdr3_aa: CASSLLRDEKLFF
cdr3_nt: TGTGCCAGCAGCTTGCTCCGGGATGAAAAACTGTTTTTT

j_call: TRBJ2-7
d_call: TRBD1
v_call: TRBV2
clone_size: many
cdr3_length: 14
cdr3_aa: CASSTGQGRDEQYF
cdr3_nt: TGTGCCAGCAGCACCGGACAGGGGAGGGACGAGCAGTACTTC

j_call: TRBJ2-1
d_call: TRBD1
v_call: TRBV5-1
clone_size: NA
cdr3_length: 15
cdr3_aa: CASSVTGGNYNEQFF
cdr3_nt: TGCGCCAGCAGCGTCACAGGGGGTAACTACAATGAGCAGTTCTTC

j_call: TRBJ1-5
d_call: NA
v_call: TRBV2
clone_size: NA
cdr3_length: 15
cdr3_aa: CASHHRGGKDQPQHF
cdr3_nt: TGTGCCAGTCACCACCGGGGGGGGAAGGATCAGCCCCAGCATTTT

j_call: TRBJ2-3
d_call: NA
v_call: TRBV5-1
clone_size: NA
cdr3_length: 15
cdr3_aa: CASSFSTRGTDTQYF
cdr3_nt: TGCGCCAGCAGCTTTAGCACTAGAGGCACAGATACGCAGTATTTT

j_call: TRBJ1-1
d_call: NA
v_call: TRBV19
clone_size: NA
cdr3_length: 14
cdr3_aa: CASSRRETNTEAFF
cdr3_nt: TGTGCCAGTAGTCGACGGGAGACGAACACTGAAGCTTTCTTT

j_call: TRBJ1-5
d_call: TRBD1
v_call: TRBV20-1
clone_size: NA
cdr3_length: 19
cdr3_aa: CSASGVGTGTILDNQPQHF
cdr3_nt: TGCAGTGCTAGTGGAGTAGGGACAGGGACGATTTTGGACAATCAGCCCCAGCATTTT

j_call: TRBJ1-1
d_call: NA
v_call: TRBV5-1
clone_size: NA
cdr3_length: 15
cdr3_aa: CASSFSGRGNTEAFF
cdr3_nt: TGCGCCAGCAGCTTTTCGGGCAGGGGGAACACTGAAGCTTTCTTT

j_call: TRBJ2-1
d_call: TRBD1
v_call: TRBV19
clone_size: NA
cdr3_length: 15
cdr3_aa: CASKLGQGSYNEQFF
cdr3_nt: TGTGCCAGTAAACTGGGACAGGGGTCCTACAATGAGCAGTTCTTC

j_call: TRBJ2-1
d_call: TRBD2
v_call: TRBV5-1
clone_size: NA
cdr3_length: 15
cdr3_aa: CASSEAGGPVDEQFF
cdr3_nt: TGCGCCAGCAGCGAAGCGGGAGGGCCTGTCGATGAGCAGTTCTTC

j_call: TRBJ2-7
d_call: NA
v_call: TRBV11-3
clone_size: once
cdr3_length: 14
cdr3_aa: CASSFGSGPYEQYF
cdr3_nt: TGTGCCAGCAGCTTCGGGAGCGGCCCCTACGAGCAGTACTTC

j_call: TRBJ2-3
d_call: NA
v_call: TRBV7-2
clone_size: NA
cdr3_length: 14
cdr3_aa: CASSLVSVEDTQYF
cdr3_nt: TGTGCCAGCAGCTTAGTTAGTGTAGAGGATACGCAGTATTTT

j_call: TRBJ1-2
d_call: TRBD1
v_call: TRBV4-1
clone_size: NA
cdr3_length: 13
cdr3_aa: CASSRQGSSGYTF
cdr3_nt: TGCGCCAGCAGCCGACAGGGGAGTAGTGGCTACACCTTC

j_call: TRBJ2-7
d_call: TRBD2
v_call: TRBV7-2
clone_size: NA
cdr3_length: 12
cdr3_aa: CASSEAGRLLDF
cdr3_nt: TGTGCCAGCAGTGAAGCGGGACGCCTTTTGGACTTC

j_call: TRBJ1-1
d_call: NA
v_call: TRBV4-1
clone_size: NA
cdr3_length: 17
cdr3_aa: CASSPILGALGNTEAFF
cdr3_nt: TGCGCCAGCAGCCCTATCCTAGGGGCTCTCGGGAACACTGAAGCTTTCTTT

j_call: TRBJ2-7
d_call: NA
v_call: TRBV6-1
clone_size: NA
cdr3_length: 15
cdr3_aa: CASSEAAIQGYEQYF
cdr3_nt: TGTGCCAGCAGTGAAGCAGCAATACAGGGCTACGAGCAGTACTTC

j_call: TRBJ1-1
d_call: NA
v_call: TRBV30
clone_size: NA
cdr3_length: 13
cdr3_aa: CAWSVRRQTEAFF
cdr3_nt: TGTGCCTGGAGTGTACGGAGACAGACTGAAGCTTTCTTT

j_call: TRBJ2-5
d_call: TRBD1
v_call: TRBV11-3
clone_size: few
cdr3_length: 16
cdr3_aa: CASSPVFRDREETQYF
cdr3_nt: TGTGCCAGCAGCCCCGTATTCCGGGACAGGGAAGAGACCCAGTACTTC

j_call: TRBJ1-1
d_call: TRBD1
v_call: TRBV5-6
clone_size: NA
cdr3_length: 18
cdr3_aa: CASSPTTGTGLSNTEAFF
cdr3_nt: TGTGCCAGCAGCCCGACGACAGGGACAGGTTTATCGAACACTGAAGCTTTCTTT